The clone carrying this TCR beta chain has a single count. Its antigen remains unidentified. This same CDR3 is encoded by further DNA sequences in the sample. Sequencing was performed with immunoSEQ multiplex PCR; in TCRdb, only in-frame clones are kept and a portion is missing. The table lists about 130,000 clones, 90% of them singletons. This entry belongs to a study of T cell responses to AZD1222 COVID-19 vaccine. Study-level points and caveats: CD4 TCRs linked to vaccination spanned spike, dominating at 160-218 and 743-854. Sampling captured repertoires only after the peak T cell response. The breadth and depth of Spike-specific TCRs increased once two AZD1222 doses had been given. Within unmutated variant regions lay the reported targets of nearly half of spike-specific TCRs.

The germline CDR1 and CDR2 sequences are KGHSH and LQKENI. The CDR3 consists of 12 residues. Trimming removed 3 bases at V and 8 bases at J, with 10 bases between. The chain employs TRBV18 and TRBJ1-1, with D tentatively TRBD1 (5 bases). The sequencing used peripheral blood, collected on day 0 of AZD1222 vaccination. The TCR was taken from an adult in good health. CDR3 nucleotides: TGTGCCAGCTCACCTCGGGCAGGGGAAGCTTTCTTT. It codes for CASSPRAGEAFF.